What follows is one TCR beta chain and its context. Its specificity is not known. Hyperthyroidism had been newly diagnosed in patients aged 18 to 65, and its duration was under 2 months. Exclusion of patients followed from uncontrolled infection, other autoimmune disease, pregnancy or lactation. These data are taken from a study of T cells in Graves' hyperthyroidism and ophthalmopathy. Germline V gene sequence: CDR1 MNHEY, CDR2 SVGEGT. Between the trimmed V and J ends, which lost 6 bases and 7 bases, there was a span of 11 bases. This CDR3 contains 12 residues. The study, taken as a whole, reports: The blood repertoire included most of the expanded thyroid clonotypes above 0.001.

RNA transcripts gave rise to amplified TCR beta CDR3 regions. HTBI primers were used for first-round RT-PCR of the TCR CDR3. Each CDR3 protein is one row after TCRdb ran MiXCR on the multiplex PCR reads. The table shows 500,000 to 700,000 distinct CDR3 sequences, with around 15% occurring only once. The source material was blood. V is TRBV6-2 or TRBV6-3 and J is TRBJ2-3; no clear D. The TCR was taken from a woman aged 18-35 years with Graves' hyperthyroidism. CDR3 in amino acids: CASRESMNTQYF. DNA of the CDR3: TGTGCCAGCAGAGAATCGATGAATACGCAGTATTTT.